Following are 27 T cell receptor beta chains from one sample sequenced in a study of OX40 agonist ivuxolimab in advanced cancers. Measured with immunoSEQ multiplex PCR; TCRdb has only the in-frame clones, and not every one. The sample carries tens of thousands of clones, 90% to 95% recorded once. Here the sequenced sample was CD4+ or CD8+ T cells sorted from blood, taken in a trial of the OX40 agonist ivuxolimab. Receptors were obtained from an adult with an advanced solid tumor such as melanoma, head and neck, liver or kidney cancer.

Worth noting for this clone: One end of the junction varies from germline; a read error may be responsible. V gene TRBV7-7 combines with J gene TRBJ2-5; 10 nucleotides agree with TRBD2. CDR1 is SSHAT and CDR2 is FNYEAQ in the germline V gene (reference sequence). The CDR3 is 15 residues long. In nucleotides, the CDR3 is TGTGCTAGCAGCTTAGCGGGGGGCGCCCGGGAGACCCAGTACTTC. Protein sequence: CASSLAGGARETQYF.

This chain joins TRBV5-8 and TRBJ2-7; 8 bases match TRBD1. CDR3 length equals 14 residues. From germline, CDR1 is SGHTS and CDR2 YDEGEE. Unmatched junction bases numbered 5, after V lost 4 bases and J lost 2 bases. This chain's CDR3 is CASSPQGAAYEQYF. The DNA for the CDR3 is TGTGCCAGCAGCCCGCAGGGGGCGGCCTACGAGCAGTACTTC.

The V call is TRBV19, the J call TRBJ1-5; D perhaps matches TRBD1 (6 bases). Germline V gene lookup returns CDR1 LNHDA and CDR2 SQIVND (reference sequence). V was clipped by 5 bases and J by 0 bases, with 14 bases between them. The CDR3 has 16 residues. CDR3 loop: CASSPRTVYSNQPQHF. CDR3 coding DNA: TGTGCCAGTAGTCCTCGGACAGTATATAGCAATCAGCCCCAGCATTTT.

This sequence joins TRBV7-2 and TRBJ2-2, with D hard to call. The germline V gene has CDR1 SGHTA and CDR2 FQGNSA. V lost 4 bases and J 6 bases, leaving 6 bases between the germline ends. The CDR3 has 12 amino acids. As DNA, the CDR3 is TGTGCCAGCAGCTCACTCGCCGGGGAGCTGTTTTTT. This gives the protein CASSSLAGELFF.

The chain is built from TRBV4-3 and TRBJ1-1, with TRBD1 identical over 9 bases. CDR3 size: 17 residues. CDR1 is LGHNA, CDR2 YSLEER, per germline. Trimming at V came to 3 bases and at J to 0 bases, leaving 8 bases not matched to a gene. CDR3 coding DNA: TGCGCCAGCAGCCATGTCACAGGGGGCTATATGAACACTGAAGCTTTCTTT. It yields the protein CASSHVTGGYMNTEAFF.

The chain is built from TRBV27 and TRBJ2-3, with a possible D match to TRBD1 (5 bases). Germline V gives CDR1 MNHEY, CDR2 SMNVEV (reference sequence). Trimming pared 3 bases from V and 7 bases from J, leaving 8 bases between. This CDR3 has 12 residues. Here the CDR3 reads CASSFLGHTQYF. The CDR3 DNA follows: TGTGCCAGCAGTTTTTTGGGGCATACGCAGTATTTT.

The rearrangement uses TRBV6-5 and TRBJ2-7; 7 bases map to TRBD1. CDR1 and CDR2 (germline): MNHEY, SVGAGI. This CDR3 is built from 14 residues. The V segment lost 0 bases and the J segment 2 bases; nucleotides outside the gene matches: 1. CDR3 amino acids: CASSYSTGTYEQYF. The DNA for the CDR3 is TGTGCCAGCAGTTACTCGACAGGGACCTACGAGCAGTACTTC.

The CDR3 nucleotides read TGTGCCAGCAGCTCGCCTGCACAGGACGAGCAGTACTTC. It translates to CASSSPAQDEQYF. V and J are TRBV11-2 and TRBJ2-7, with TRBD1 as a possible D gene (5 bases). Germline assignment: CDR1 SGHAT and CDR2 FQNNGV. The CDR3 is 13 amino acids. Trimming removed 4 bases from V and 5 bases from J, with 12 bases in between.

The chain employs TRBV10-2 and TRBJ2-7; tentative D call: TRBD2 (6 bases). From germline, CDR1 is WSHSY and CDR2 SAAADI. CDR3 length: 13 residues. V lost 6 bases and J lost 0, with 9 bases in between. CDR3 amino acids: CASRGGASYEQYF. The CDR3 DNA follows: TGCGCCAGCAGGGGGGGAGCCTCCTACGAGCAGTACTTC.

J is TRBJ2-2 and V is TRBV7-2; the D is unclear. The germline CDR1 and CDR2 sequences are SGHTA and FQGNSA. This CDR3 has 13 amino acids. Trimming left V 2 bases short and J 3 bases short, with 4 bases between. The DNA of the CDR3 is TGTGCCAGCAGCTTATTGTACACCGGGGAGCTGTTTTTT. Encoded protein: CASSLLYTGELFF.

The rearrangement links TRBV5-6 to TRBJ1-1; 8 nucleotides align to TRBD1. Trimming removed 5 bases from V and 1 base from J; junction bases left unmatched: 7. This CDR3 contains 15 residues. CDR1 is SGHDT and CDR2 is YYEEEE in the germline V gene. CDR3 loop: CASRGAGQGNTEAFF. CDR3 sequence (DNA): TGTGCCAGCAGGGGGGCCGGACAGGGGAACACTGAAGCTTTCTTT.

V usage is TRBV19 and J usage is TRBJ2-7, with 7 bases fitting TRBD1. The germline gives CDR1 LNHDA, CDR2 SQIVND (reference sequence). The V and J ends lost 5 bases and 3 bases, in that order; junction bases with no gene match: 10. CDR3 length: 15 amino acids. The CDR3 loop reads CASSFGQESFYEQYF. Here the CDR3 DNA reads TGTGCCAGTAGTTTTGGACAGGAAAGTTTCTACGAGCAGTACTTC.

This chain links TRBV27 with TRBJ1-3, with TRBD1 as a possible D gene (6 bases). Trimming cost V 3 bases and J 0 bases, with 9 bases left between them. In germline, CDR1 is MNHEY, CDR2 SMNVEV (reference sequence). CDR3 length: 15 amino acids. In DNA, the CDR3 is TGTGCCAGCAGTTTGGACAGAAACTCTGGAAACACCATATATTTT. Encoded protein: CASSLDRNSGNTIYF.

This chain joins TRBV19 and TRBJ2-7; 8 positions match TRBD1. Germline CDR1 LNHDA, CDR2 SQIVND (reference sequence). The CDR3 runs to 16 residues. V lost 5 bases and J lost 2; bases outside the gene matches: 11. CDR3 sequence: CASSLTSGTGAYEQYF. The CDR3 bases are TGTGCCAGTAGTCTAACTTCCGGGACAGGAGCCTACGAGCAGTACTTC. Complete variable domain (other parts from reference TRBV19 and TRBJ2-7): DGGITQSPKYLFRKEGQNVTLSCEQNLNHDAMYWYRQDPGQGLRLIYYSQIVNDFQKGDIAEGYSVSREKKESFPLTVTSAQKNPTAFYLCASSLTSGTGAYEQYFGPGTRLTVT.

The chain employs TRBV4-3 and TRBJ1-6, with a possible D match to TRBD1 (6 bases). V was pared by 4 bases and J by 9 bases, with 25 bases between. The length of the CDR3 is 18 residues. The germline V gene encodes CDR1 LGHNA and CDR2 YSLEER. CDR3 DNA: TGCGCCAGCAGCCCCTTTGTAGAAGGCGCCCGAGGGGGTTCACCCCTCCACTTT. It specifies CASSPFVEGARGGSPLHF.

V is TRBV18 and J is TRBJ2-3; tentatively, D is TRBD2 (6 bases). V lost 5 bases and J lost 3, with 18 bases in between. Germline V gene sequence: CDR1 KGHSH, CDR2 LQKENI. The CDR3 is 16 residues long. The CDR3 here is CASSEDYRSGTDTQYF. CDR3 nucleotides: TGTGCCAGCTCAGAGGACTATCGCTCGGGGACAGATACGCAGTATTTT.

This clone was counted between two and nine times. This chain uses TRBV9 with TRBJ1-1; D remains ambiguous. The CDR3 covers 13 residues. Per germline, CDR1 SGDLS and CDR2 YYNGEE. Deletions cut 1 base from V and 5 bases from J, with 9 bases between. DNA for the CDR3: TGTGCCAGCAGCGTATACAGTGGGACTGAAGCTTTCTTT. Its protein product is CASSVYSGTEAFF.

The rearrangement uses TRBV19 and TRBJ1-5; 11 positions match TRBD1. CDR3 length: 16 residues. Unmatched junction bases numbered 5, after V lost 4 bases and J lost 3 bases. CDR1 is LNHDA and CDR2 is SQIVND in the germline V gene (reference sequence). This CDR3 is CASSNRGQGVNQPQHF. The CDR3 region has the DNA TGTGCCAGTAGTAATCGGGGACAGGGGGTCAATCAGCCCCAGCATTTT.

This rearrangement joins TRBV7-2 to TRBJ2-5, with 10 bases lining up with TRBD1. This CDR3 has 15 amino acids. Germline CDR1 SGHTA, CDR2 FQGNSA. V lost 5 bases and J lost 5; bases outside the gene matches: 8. The CDR3 spells CASSLTGGHGETQYF. The CDR3, as DNA: TGTGCCAGCAGCCTGACAGGGGGCCACGGGGAGACCCAGTACTTC.

V usage is TRBV4-2 and J usage is TRBJ2-7; TRBD2 is a possible D gene (5 bases). This CDR3 has 16 residues. Per the germline V gene, CDR1 is LGHNA and CDR2 is YNFKEQ. Trimming pared 0 bases from V and 2 bases from J, leaving 14 bases between. Here the CDR3 DNA reads TGTGCCAGCAGCCAAGATGTCAGCGGTGGGCCCTACGAGCAGTACTTC. Protein: CASSQDVSGGPYEQYF.

The chain uses TRBV5-4 and TRBJ2-7, with 9 bases identical to TRBD1. Per germline, CDR1 SGHNT and CDR2 YYREEE (reference sequence). The CDR3 has 15 amino acids. V shed 1 base, J shed 2 bases, and the junction held 4 bases outside the gene matches. CDR3: CASSLFRDRAYEQYF. CDR3 DNA sequence: TGTGCCAGCAGCTTGTTCCGGGACAGGGCCTACGAGCAGTACTTC.

The chain is built from TRBV5-6 and TRBJ2-1; TRBD2 matches at 12 bases. Germline CDR1 and CDR2: SGHDT and YYEEEE. The CDR3 spans 16 residues. Trimming removed 2 bases from V and 7 bases from J; junction bases left unmatched: 7. The CDR3 DNA reads as TGTGCCAGCAGCTTATCTAGCGGGAGGGCCTTAAATGAGCAGTTCTTC. It yields the protein CASSLSSGRALNEQFF. The full variable domain, completed using reference TRBV5-6 and TRBJ2-1, is DAGVTQSPTHLIKTRGQQVTLRCSPKSGHDTVSWYQQALGQGPQFIFQYYEEEERQRGNFPDRFSGHQFPNYSSELNVNALLLGDSALYLCASSLSSGRALNEQFFGPGTRLTVL.

V and J are TRBV7-8 and TRBJ1-2; D unclear. The CDR3 covers 12 residues. Germline lookup yields CDR1 SGHVS and CDR2 FQNEAQ. The ends were cut back, 1 base at V and 4 bases at J, with 4 bases in the middle. CDR3 DNA: TGTGCCAGCAGCTTAGAAGGCTATGGCTACACCTTC. Protein sequence: CASSLEGYGYTF.

The chain uses TRBV4-3 and TRBJ1-2, with 8 bases matching TRBD1. The CDR3 is 15 residues long. V was clipped by 0 bases and J by 8 bases; unmatched bases: 8. Looked up from germline, CDR1 is LGHNA and CDR2 is YSLEER. CDR3 DNA sequence: TGCGCCAGCAGCCAAGATTCCCAGGGGGCTCAGGGCTACACCTTC. Encoded protein: CASSQDSQGAQGYTF.

The chain carries TRBV19 and TRBJ2-6; D uncertain. This CDR3 contains 16 residues. Trimming pared 3 bases from V and 0 bases from J, leaving 9 bases between. Germline CDR1 and CDR2: LNHDA and SQIVND (reference sequence). This chain's CDR3 is CASSITLYSGANVLTF. In nucleotides, the CDR3 is TGTGCCAGTAGTATTACACTGTACTCTGGGGCCAACGTCCTGACTTTC.

This chain uses TRBV19 with TRBJ2-4; TRBD1 matches 9 bases. CDR3 length: 12 residues. Per the germline V gene, CDR1 is LNHDA and CDR2 is SQIVND (reference sequence). Trimming at V came to 5 bases and at J to 15 bases, leaving 8 bases not matched to a gene. The CDR3 sequence: CASSFMDRGMYF. CDR3 coding DNA: TGTGCCAGTAGTTTCATGGACAGGGGAATGTACTTC.

CDR3 nucleotides: TGCAGCGCCCGGGACAGGACTACCTACGAGCAGTACTTC. Protein product: CSARDRTTYEQYF. The chain combines TRBV29-1 with TRBJ2-7, with 8 bases matching TRBD1. The CDR3 is 13 residues long. Per the germline V gene, CDR1 is SQVTM and CDR2 is ANQGSEA. With V trimmed by 7 bases and J by 2 bases, 7 bases remained unmatched.